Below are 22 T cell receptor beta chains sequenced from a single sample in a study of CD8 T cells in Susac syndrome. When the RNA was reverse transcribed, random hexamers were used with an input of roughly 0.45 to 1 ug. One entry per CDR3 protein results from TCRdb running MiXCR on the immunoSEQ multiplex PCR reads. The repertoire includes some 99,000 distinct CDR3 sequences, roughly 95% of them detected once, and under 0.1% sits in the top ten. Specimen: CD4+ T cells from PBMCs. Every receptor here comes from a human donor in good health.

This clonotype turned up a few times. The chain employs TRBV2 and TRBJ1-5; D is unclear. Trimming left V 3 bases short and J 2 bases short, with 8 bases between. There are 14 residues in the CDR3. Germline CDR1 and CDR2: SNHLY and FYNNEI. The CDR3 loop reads CASSEGVGNQPQHF. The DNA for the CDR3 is TGTGCCAGCAGTGAGGGAGTTGGCAATCAGCCCCAGCATTTT.

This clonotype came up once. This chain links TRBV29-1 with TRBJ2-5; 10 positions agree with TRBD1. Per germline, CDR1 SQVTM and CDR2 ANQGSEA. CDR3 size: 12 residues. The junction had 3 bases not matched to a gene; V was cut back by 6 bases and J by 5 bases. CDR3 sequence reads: CSVRTGGETQYF. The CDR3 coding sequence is TGCAGCGTCCGGACAGGGGGGGAGACCCAGTACTTC.

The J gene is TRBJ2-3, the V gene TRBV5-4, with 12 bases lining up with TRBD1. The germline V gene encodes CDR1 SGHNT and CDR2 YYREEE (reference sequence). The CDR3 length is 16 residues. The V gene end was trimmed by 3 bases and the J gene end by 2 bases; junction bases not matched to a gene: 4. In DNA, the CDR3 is TGTGCCAGCAGCTACCGGGACAGGGGGCCCACAGATACGCAGTATTTT. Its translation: CASSYRDRGPTDTQYF.

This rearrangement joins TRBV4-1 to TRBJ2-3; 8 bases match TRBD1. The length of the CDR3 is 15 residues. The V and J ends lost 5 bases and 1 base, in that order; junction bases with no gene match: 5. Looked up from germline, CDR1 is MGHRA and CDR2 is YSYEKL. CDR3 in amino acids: CASSDDRGRTDTQYF. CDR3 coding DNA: TGCGCCAGCAGCGACGACAGGGGCCGCACAGATACGCAGTATTTT.

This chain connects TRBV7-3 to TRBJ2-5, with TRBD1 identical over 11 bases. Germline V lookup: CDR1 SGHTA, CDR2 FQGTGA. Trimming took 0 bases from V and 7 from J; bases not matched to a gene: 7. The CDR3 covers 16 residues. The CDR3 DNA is TGTGCCAGCAGCTTAACAGGACAGGGGGCTGCCGGGACCCAGTACTTC. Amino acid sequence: CASSLTGQGAAGTQYF. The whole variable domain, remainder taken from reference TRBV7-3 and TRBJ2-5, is GAGVSQTPSNKVTEKGKYVELRCDPISGHTALYWYRQSLGQGPEFLIYFQGTGAADDSGLPNDRFFAVRPEGSVSTLKIQRTERGDSAVYLCASSLTGQGAAGTQYFGPGTRLLVL.

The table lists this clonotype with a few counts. Here the CDR3 reads CASRQRIRGSYEQYF. The CDR3 DNA sequence: TGTGCCAGCAGACAACGGATAAGGGGCTCTTACGAGCAGTACTTC. This chain connects TRBV6-1 to TRBJ2-7; a weak D match, TRBD1 (5 bases). Trimming stripped 6 bases from V and 4 bases from J, with 19 bases between. The CDR3 is made up of 15 amino acids. Per germline, CDR1 MNHNS and CDR2 SASEGT.

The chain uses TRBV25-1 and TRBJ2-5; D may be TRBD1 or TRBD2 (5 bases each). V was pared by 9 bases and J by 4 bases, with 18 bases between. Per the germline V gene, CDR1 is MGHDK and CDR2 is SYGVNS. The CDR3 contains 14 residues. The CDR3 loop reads CARLNGDGRETQYF. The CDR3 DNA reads TGTGCCAGACTCAACGGGGACGGAAGAGAGACCCAGTACTTC.

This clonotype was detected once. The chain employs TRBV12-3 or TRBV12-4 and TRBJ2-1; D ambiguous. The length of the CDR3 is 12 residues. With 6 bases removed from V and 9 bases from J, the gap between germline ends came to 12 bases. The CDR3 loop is CASRRVSSEQFF. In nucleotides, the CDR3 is TGTGCCAGCAGGCGCGTATCGTCTGAGCAGTTCTTC.

CDR3 DNA sequence: TGCAGCGCCCGGACGAACACTGAAGCTTTCTTT. It translates to CSARTNTEAFF. This chain links TRBV29-1 with TRBJ1-1; no reliable D call. CDR1 is SQVTM, CDR2 ANQGSEA, per germline. The CDR3 has 11 amino acids. V gave up 7 bases and J gave up 1 base, with 7 bases separating them. The entire variable domain, with the rest obtained from reference TRBV29-1 and TRBJ1-1, is as follows: SAVISQKPSRDICQRGTSLTIQCQVDSQVTMMFWYRQQPGQSLTLIATANQGSEATYESGFVIDKFPISRPNLTFSTLTVSNMSPEDSSIYLCSARTNTEAFFGQGTRLTVV.

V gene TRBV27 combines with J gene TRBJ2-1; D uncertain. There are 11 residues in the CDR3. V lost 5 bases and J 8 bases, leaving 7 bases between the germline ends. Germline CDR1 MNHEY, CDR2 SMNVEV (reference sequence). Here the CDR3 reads CASSQTHEQFF. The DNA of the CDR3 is TGTGCCAGCAGTCAAACCCATGAGCAGTTCTTC.

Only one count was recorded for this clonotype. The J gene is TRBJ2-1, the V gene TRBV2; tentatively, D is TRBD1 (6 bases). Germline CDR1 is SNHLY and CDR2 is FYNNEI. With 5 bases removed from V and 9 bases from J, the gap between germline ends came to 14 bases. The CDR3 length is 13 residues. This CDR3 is CASSQTGYGEQFF. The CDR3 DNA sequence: TGTGCCAGCAGTCAAACAGGGTACGGTGAGCAGTTCTTC.

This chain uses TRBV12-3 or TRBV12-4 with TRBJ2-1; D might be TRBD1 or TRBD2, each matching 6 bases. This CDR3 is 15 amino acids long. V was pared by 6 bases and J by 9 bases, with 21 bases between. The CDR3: CASSIRGTGGGEQFF. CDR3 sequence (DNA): TGTGCCAGCAGCATTAGGGGGACCGGGGGTGGTGAGCAGTTCTTC.

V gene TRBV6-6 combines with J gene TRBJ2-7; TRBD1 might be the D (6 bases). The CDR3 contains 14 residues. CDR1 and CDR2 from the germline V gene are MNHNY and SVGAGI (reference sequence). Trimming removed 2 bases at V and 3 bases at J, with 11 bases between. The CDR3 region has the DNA TGTGCCAGCAGTTACCCGGGACAACTCTACGAGCAGTACTTC. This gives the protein CASSYPGQLYEQYF.

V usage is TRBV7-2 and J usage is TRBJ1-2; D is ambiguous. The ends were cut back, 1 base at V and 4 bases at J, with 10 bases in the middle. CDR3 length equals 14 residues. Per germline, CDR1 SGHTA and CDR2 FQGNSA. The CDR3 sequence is CASSLVVEAYGYTF. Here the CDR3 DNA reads TGTGCCAGCAGCTTAGTAGTGGAGGCCTATGGCTACACCTTC.

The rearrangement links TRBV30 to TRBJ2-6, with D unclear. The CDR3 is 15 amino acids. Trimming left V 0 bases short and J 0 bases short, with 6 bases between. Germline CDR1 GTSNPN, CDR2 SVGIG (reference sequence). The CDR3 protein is CAWSVRNSGANVLTF. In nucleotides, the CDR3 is TGTGCCTGGAGTGTACGCAACTCTGGGGCCAACGTCCTGACTTTC.

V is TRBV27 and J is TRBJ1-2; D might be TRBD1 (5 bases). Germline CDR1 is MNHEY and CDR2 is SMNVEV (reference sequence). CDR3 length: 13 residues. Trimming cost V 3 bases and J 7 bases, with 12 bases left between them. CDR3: CASSFLGGAGYTF. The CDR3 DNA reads TGTGCCAGCAGTTTTCTTGGGGGTGCTGGCTACACCTTC.

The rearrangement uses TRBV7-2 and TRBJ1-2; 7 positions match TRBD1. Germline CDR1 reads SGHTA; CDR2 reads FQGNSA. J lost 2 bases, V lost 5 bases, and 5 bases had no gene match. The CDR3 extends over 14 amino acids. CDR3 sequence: CASSRGGANYGYTF. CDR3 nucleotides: TGTGCCAGCAGCCGAGGGGGCGCGAACTATGGCTACACCTTC.

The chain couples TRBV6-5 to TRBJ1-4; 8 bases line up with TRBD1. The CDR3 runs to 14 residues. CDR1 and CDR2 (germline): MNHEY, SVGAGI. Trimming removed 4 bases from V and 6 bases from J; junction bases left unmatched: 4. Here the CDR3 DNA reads TGTGCCAGCAGTTCCAGGGGGCGCGATGAAAAACTGTTTTTT. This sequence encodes CASSSRGRDEKLFF.

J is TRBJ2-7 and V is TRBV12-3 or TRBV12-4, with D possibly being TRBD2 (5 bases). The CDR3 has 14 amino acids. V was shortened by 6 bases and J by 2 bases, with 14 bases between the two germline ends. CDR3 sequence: CASRPGEPPYEQYF. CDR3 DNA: TGTGCCAGCAGGCCCGGGGAGCCCCCCTACGAGCAGTACTTC.

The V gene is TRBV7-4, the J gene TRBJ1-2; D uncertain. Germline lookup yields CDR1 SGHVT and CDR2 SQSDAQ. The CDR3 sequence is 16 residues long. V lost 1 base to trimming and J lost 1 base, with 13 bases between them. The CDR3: CASSLVGPWDNYGYTF. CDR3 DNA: TGTGCCAGCAGCTTAGTCGGACCCTGGGATAACTATGGCTACACCTTC.

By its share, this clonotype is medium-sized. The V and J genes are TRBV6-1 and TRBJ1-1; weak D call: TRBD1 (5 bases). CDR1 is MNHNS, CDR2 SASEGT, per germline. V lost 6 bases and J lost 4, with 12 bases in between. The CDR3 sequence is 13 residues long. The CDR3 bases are TGTGCCAGCAGGTACCAGGGTGGCACTGAAGCTTTCTTT. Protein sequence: CASRYQGGTEAFF.

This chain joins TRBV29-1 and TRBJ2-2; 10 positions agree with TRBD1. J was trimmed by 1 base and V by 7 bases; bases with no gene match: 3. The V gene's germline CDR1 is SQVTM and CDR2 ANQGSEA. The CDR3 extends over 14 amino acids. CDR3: CSARTGGNTGELFF. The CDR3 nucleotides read TGCAGCGCTAGGACAGGGGGGAACACCGGGGAGCTGTTTTTT.